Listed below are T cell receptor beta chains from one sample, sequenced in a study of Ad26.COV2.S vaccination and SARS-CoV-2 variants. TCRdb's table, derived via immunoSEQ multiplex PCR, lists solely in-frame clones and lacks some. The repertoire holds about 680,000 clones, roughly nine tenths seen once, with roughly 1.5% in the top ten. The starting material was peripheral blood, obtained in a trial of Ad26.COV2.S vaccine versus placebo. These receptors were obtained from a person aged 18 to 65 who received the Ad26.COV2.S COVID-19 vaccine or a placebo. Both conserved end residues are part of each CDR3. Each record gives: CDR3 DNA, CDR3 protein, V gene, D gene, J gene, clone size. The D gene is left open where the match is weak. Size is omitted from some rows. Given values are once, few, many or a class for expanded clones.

TGTGCCAGCAGTTACTTTGACGAGCAGTACTTC,CASSYFDEQYF,TRBV6-6,NA,TRBJ2-7,few
TGTGCCTCTGGACGGATAAACTATGGCTACACCTTC,CASGRINYGYTF,TRBV18,NA,TRBJ1-2,once
TGTGCCAGTAGACTGACAGGAGCTTATAGCAATCAGCCCCAGCATTTT,CASRLTGAYSNQPQHF,TRBV19,NA,TRBJ1-5,NA
TGTGCCAGCAGCCAAGAATTCGGGGGGGCAGCAGATACGCAGTATTTT,CASSQEFGGAADTQYF,TRBV3-1/TRBV3-2,TRBD2,TRBJ2-3,NA
TGTGCCAGCAGCTTGGGGGGGACTAGCGGGCCTTACGAGCAGTACTTC,CASSLGGTSGPYEQYF,TRBV7-2,TRBD2,TRBJ2-7,NA
TGTGCCAGTAGAGACAGGGTAAATCAGCCCCAGCATTTT,CASRDRVNQPQHF,TRBV19,TRBD1,TRBJ1-5,NA
TGTGCCACCGCCCCCCGTCCCCTCGGGGAAAAACTGTTTTTT,CATAPRPLGEKLFF,TRBV6-5,NA,TRBJ1-4,NA
TGTGCCACCAGCAGAGATCGGGAGGGGGCGAGGTACGAGCAGTACTTC,CATSRDREGARYEQYF,TRBV15,NA,TRBJ2-7,NA
TGTGCCAGTAGTAGGGCTAGCGGGCATCCGCGGGAGACCCAGTACTTC,CASSRASGHPRETQYF,TRBV19,TRBD2,TRBJ2-5,NA
TGTGCCAGCAGCCAAGTGAGGGACAGAGGCCGAGCTTTCTTT,CASSQVRDRGRAFF,TRBV3-1/TRBV3-2,TRBD1,TRBJ1-1,NA
TGTGCCAGCAGTCCGACGAGAGGTAGTGGCTACACCTTC,CASSPTRGSGYTF,TRBV12-3/TRBV12-4,NA,TRBJ1-2,NA
TGCGCCAGCAGCTTAGATAGCAATCAGCCCCAGCATTTT,CASSLDSNQPQHF,TRBV5-1,NA,TRBJ1-5,NA
TGTGCCAGCAGCCCAAGGACTAGCGCGACTGCCGGGGAGCAGTTCTTC,CASSPRTSATAGEQFF,TRBV7-9,TRBD2,TRBJ2-1,NA
TGTGCCTGGAGTGCGGGCAGAAACATCTATGGCTACACCTTC,CAWSAGRNIYGYTF,TRBV30,NA,TRBJ1-2,NA
TGTGCCAGTAGTGCTAGCGGACAAGAGACCCAGTACTTC,CASSASGQETQYF,TRBV19,TRBD2,TRBJ2-5,NA
TGCGCCAGCAGGGACAGGGGGGCAATGAACACTGAAGCTTTCTTT,CASRDRGAMNTEAFF,TRBV5-1,TRBD1,TRBJ1-1,once
TGTGCCTGGAGTCCCGGGGCAGACTCCTACAATGAGCAGTTCTTC,CAWSPGADSYNEQFF,TRBV30,NA,TRBJ2-1,NA
TGTGCCAGCTCCCCGCCGGCTAGCGGGAGTCGAGCCCGGGAGCAGTACTTC,CASSPPASGSRAREQYF,TRBV18,TRBD2,TRBJ2-7,NA
TGTGCCTGGATTGTCAGGGGTGGGCACACTGAAGCTTTCTTT,CAWIVRGGHTEAFF,TRBV30,NA,TRBJ1-1,NA
TGTGCCAGCAGGTACCAAGAGACCCAGTACTTC,CASRYQETQYF,TRBV12-3/TRBV12-4,NA,TRBJ2-5,NA
TGTGCCAGCAGCGTGTCCGGTGGGAGTAGCTCTGGGGCCAACGTCCTGACTTTC,CASSVSGGSSSGANVLTF,TRBV9,NA,TRBJ2-6,NA
TGTGCTAGTGGAGACCAGCGGGTCGGGGAGACCCAGTACTTC,CASGDQRVGETQYF,TRBV12-5,NA,TRBJ2-5,NA
TGTGCCAGCAGCTTGGACGGGGACAATTCACCCCTCCACTTT,CASSLDGDNSPLHF,TRBV5-4,NA,TRBJ1-6,few
TGTGCCAGTAGTACGGGGCCTCCTAACTATGGCTACACCTTC,CASSTGPPNYGYTF,TRBV19,NA,TRBJ1-2,NA
TGCAGCGTTGAAGGACAGGGCTACGAGCAGTACTTC,CSVEGQGYEQYF,TRBV29-1,TRBD1,TRBJ2-7,NA
TGCGCCAGCAGCCAAGGTCCAGCGGGGGGGCCCTACAATGAGCAGTTCTTC,CASSQGPAGGPYNEQFF,TRBV4-3,TRBD2,TRBJ2-1,NA
TGTGCCAGCAGTTTCGGGACTTCTAACTACGAGCAGTACTTC,CASSFGTSNYEQYF,TRBV27,NA,TRBJ2-7,NA
TGTGCCAGCAGCAACAGGTCCCCCTACGAGCAGTACTTC,CASSNRSPYEQYF,TRBV7-9,NA,TRBJ2-7,NA
TGTGCCAGCAAGGACAGCGGCTACAATGAGCAGTTCTTC,CASKDSGYNEQFF,TRBV3-1/TRBV3-2,NA,TRBJ2-1,NA
TGCGCCAGCAGCTTGGAAGGTGAAGCTTTCTTT,CASSLEGEAFF,TRBV5-1,NA,TRBJ1-1,NA
TGTGCCTGGAGTGTACAAGAACATCAGCCCCAGCATTTT,CAWSVQEHQPQHF,TRBV30,NA,TRBJ1-5,NA
TGTGCCAGCAGTTACTCGGGGATTGGGAGCTCCTACGAGCAGTACTTC,CASSYSGIGSSYEQYF,TRBV6-6,NA,TRBJ2-7,NA
TGTGCCAGCAGCGCCAGCGGGACTAGCGGGGTATACGAGCAGTACTTC,CASSASGTSGVYEQYF,TRBV7-2,TRBD2,TRBJ2-7,NA
TGTGCCAGCAGTTTATTTAGAACTTCAGAGACCCAGTACTTC,CASSLFRTSETQYF,TRBV27,NA,TRBJ2-5,NA
TGTGCCAGCAGCAGAAGGACAGGGTATCAAGAGACCCAGTACTTC,CASSRRTGYQETQYF,TRBV7-3,TRBD1,TRBJ2-5,NA
TGTGCCAGCAGTGTTGGCGGGAGTATTCTATCCTCCACCGGGGAGCTGTTTTTT,CASSVGGSILSSTGELFF,TRBV16,TRBD2,TRBJ2-2,NA
TGCGCCAGCAGTGAGTCGAGAGGGATCAATCAGCCCCAGCATTTT,CASSESRGINQPQHF,TRBV10-1,NA,TRBJ1-5,once
TGTGCCAGCTCATCGTCCGGGAATTACAATGAGCAGTTCTTC,CASSSSGNYNEQFF,TRBV18,NA,TRBJ2-1,NA
TGTGCCAGTAAAACCGGGGACTTAAATTCACCCCTCCACTTT,CASKTGDLNSPLHF,TRBV7-9,NA,TRBJ1-6,NA
TGTGCCAGCAGCCTCGGCCGGGATCAAGAGACCCAGTACTTC,CASSLGRDQETQYF,TRBV9,NA,TRBJ2-5,NA
TGTGCCAGCAGCTCATCCGGGACCCCAGGGGGGACCCAGTACTTC,CASSSSGTPGGTQYF,TRBV7-3,TRBD1,TRBJ2-5,NA
TGTGCCAGCAGCTGGGTTGCGGAGGCAGAGAGCTCCGGTGGCTACACCTTC,CASSWVAEAESSGGYTF,TRBV7-8,NA,TRBJ1-2,NA
TGTGCCAGCAGGTCCGGGACAGGGAGTTATGGTTCACCCCTCCACTTT,CASRSGTGSYGSPLHF,TRBV6-6,TRBD1,TRBJ1-6,NA
TGTGCCAGCAGCTTAGGAGGAGCGGGGTACCAAGAGACCCAGTACTTC,CASSLGGAGYQETQYF,TRBV7-2,TRBD2,TRBJ2-5,NA
TGTGCCAGCAGCCCCTGGGGGGCAGGGCCGACAGATACGCAGTATTTT,CASSPWGAGPTDTQYF,TRBV3-1/TRBV3-2,NA,TRBJ2-3,NA
TGTGCCAGTCGAGAGGTTGGTGAGCAGTTCTTC,CASREVGEQFF,TRBV2,NA,TRBJ2-1,NA
TGTGCCAGCAGCTTTGGGGCGGGCTACACCTTC,CASSFGAGYTF,TRBV5-6,NA,TRBJ1-2,NA
TGTGCCAGCAGCTTACCGGACCAGGCGTCCACAGATACGCAGTATTTT,CASSLPDQASTDTQYF,TRBV11-2,NA,TRBJ2-3,NA
TGTGCCAGCAGTTTTATCGGGGATGAGCAGTTCTTC,CASSFIGDEQFF,TRBV27,NA,TRBJ2-1,once
TGTGCCAGCAGTCGGGGACGAGGGACAGATACGCAGTATTTT,CASSRGRGTDTQYF,TRBV2,NA,TRBJ2-3,few
TGTGCCAGCAGCTTAGCGCGGAGGGGGCGCGGGGAGACCCAGTACTTC,CASSLARRGRGETQYF,TRBV7-2,NA,TRBJ2-5,NA
TGTGCCAGCATCTCAAGCGGGGGGAGCAATCAGCCCCAGCATTTT,CASISSGGSNQPQHF,TRBV6-5,NA,TRBJ1-5,NA
TGTGCCAGCACTCCTCTGAGGACGGGTTCGGGGGGCTACACCTTC,CASTPLRTGSGGYTF,TRBV2,NA,TRBJ1-2,NA
TGCAGTGCTAGAGGCCCCCTGAAACTGTTTTTT,CSARGPLKLFF,TRBV20-1,NA,TRBJ1-4,NA
TGTGCCAGCAGCTTAGGGGGCGGAACCTCCTACGAGCAGTACTTC,CASSLGGGTSYEQYF,TRBV11-2,NA,TRBJ2-7,NA
TGTGCCAGCAGTTACTCGGTCCCCCATCCCTCCTACGAGCAGTACTTC,CASSYSVPHPSYEQYF,TRBV6-5,NA,TRBJ2-7,NA
TGCAGCGCGGGACAGGGGGGGTACACTGAAGCTTTCTTT,CSAGQGGYTEAFF,TRBV29-1,TRBD1,TRBJ1-1,few
TGTGCCATCAGTGGCCCCGCGGGAGGAACCTACAATGAGCAGTTCTTC,CAISGPAGGTYNEQFF,TRBV10-3,TRBD2,TRBJ2-1,NA
TGTGCCAGCAGTGAAGGAGGGTCCCTCAATCAGCCCCAGCATTTT,CASSEGGSLNQPQHF,TRBV6-1,NA,TRBJ1-5,NA
TGTGCCTGGAGTCCACAGGGAGACACTGAAGCTTTCTTT,CAWSPQGDTEAFF,TRBV30,NA,TRBJ1-1,NA